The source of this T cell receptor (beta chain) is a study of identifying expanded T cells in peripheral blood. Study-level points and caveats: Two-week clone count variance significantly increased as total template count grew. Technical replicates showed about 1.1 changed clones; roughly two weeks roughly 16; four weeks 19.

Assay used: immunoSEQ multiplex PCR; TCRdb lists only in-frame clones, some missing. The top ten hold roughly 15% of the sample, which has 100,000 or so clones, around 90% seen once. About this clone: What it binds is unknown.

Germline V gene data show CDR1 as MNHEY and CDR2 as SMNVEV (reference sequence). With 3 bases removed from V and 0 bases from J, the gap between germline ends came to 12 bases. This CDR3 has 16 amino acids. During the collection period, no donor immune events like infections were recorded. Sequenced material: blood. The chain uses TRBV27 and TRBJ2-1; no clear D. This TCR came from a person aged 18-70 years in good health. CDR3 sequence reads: CASSLVGPSSYNEQFF. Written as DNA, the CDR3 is TGTGCCAGCAGTTTGGTGGGCCCAAGCTCCTACAATGAGCAGTTCTTC.